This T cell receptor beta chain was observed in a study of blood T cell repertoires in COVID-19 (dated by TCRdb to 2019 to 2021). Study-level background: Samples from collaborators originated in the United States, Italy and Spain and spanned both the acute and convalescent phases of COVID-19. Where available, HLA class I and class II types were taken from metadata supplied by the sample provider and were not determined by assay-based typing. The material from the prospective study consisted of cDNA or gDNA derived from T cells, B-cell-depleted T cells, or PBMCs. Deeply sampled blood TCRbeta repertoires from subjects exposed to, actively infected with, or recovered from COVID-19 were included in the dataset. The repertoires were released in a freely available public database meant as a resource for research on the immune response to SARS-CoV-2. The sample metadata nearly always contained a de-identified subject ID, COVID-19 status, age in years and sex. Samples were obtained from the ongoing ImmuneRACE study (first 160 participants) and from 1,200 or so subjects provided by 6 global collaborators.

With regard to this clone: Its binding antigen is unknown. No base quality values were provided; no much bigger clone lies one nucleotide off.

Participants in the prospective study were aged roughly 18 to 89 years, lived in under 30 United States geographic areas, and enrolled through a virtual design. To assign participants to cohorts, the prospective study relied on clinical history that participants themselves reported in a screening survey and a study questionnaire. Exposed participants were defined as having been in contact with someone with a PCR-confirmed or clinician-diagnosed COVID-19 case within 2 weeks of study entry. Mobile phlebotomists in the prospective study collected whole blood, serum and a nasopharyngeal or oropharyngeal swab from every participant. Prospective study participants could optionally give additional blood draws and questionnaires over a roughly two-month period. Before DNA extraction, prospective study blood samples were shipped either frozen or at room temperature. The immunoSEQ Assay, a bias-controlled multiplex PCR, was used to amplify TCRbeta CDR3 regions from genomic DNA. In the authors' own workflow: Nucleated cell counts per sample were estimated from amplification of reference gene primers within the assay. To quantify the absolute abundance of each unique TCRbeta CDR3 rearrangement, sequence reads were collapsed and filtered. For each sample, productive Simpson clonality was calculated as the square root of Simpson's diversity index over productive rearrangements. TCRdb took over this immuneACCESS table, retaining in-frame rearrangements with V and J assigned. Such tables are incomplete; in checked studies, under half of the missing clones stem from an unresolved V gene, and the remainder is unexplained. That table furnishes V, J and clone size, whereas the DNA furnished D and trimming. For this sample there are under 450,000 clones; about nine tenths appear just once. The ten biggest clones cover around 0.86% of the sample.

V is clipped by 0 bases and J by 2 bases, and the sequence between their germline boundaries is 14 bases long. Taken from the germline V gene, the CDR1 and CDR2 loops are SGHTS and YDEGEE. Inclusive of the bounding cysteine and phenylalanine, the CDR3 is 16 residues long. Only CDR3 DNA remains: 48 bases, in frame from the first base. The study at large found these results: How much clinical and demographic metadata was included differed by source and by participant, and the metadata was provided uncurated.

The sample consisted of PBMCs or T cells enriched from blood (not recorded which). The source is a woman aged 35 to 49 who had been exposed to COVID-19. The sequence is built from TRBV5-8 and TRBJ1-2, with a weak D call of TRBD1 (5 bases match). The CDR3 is CASSLVGQGPNYGYTF. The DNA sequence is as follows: TGTGCCAGCAGCTTGGTTGGGCAGGGCCCCAACTATGGCTACACCTTC.